This TCR beta chain was profiled in a study of OX40 agonist ivuxolimab in advanced cancers. Study details: Participants could have had prior anti-PD-1, anti-PD-L1 or anti-CTLA-4 therapy, and 40% had some. The study reported partial responses in three patients: one hepatocellular carcinoma, two cutaneous melanoma.

The assay was immunoSEQ multiplex PCR, and TCRdb's table has in-frame clones only and misses some. The repertoire holds under 30,000 clones, with approximately 83% as singletons. The CDR3 contains 15 residues. In germline, CDR1 is LNHDA, CDR2 SQIVND (reference sequence). J was trimmed by 2 bases and V by 5 bases; bases with no gene match: 9. This receptor was obtained from an adult with an advanced solid tumor such as melanoma, head and neck, liver or kidney cancer. The rearrangement uses TRBV19 and TRBJ2-7; TRBD2 aligns across 7 bases. The sample consisted of CD4+ or CD8+ T cells sorted from blood, taken in a trial of the OX40 agonist ivuxolimab. The CDR3 reads CASSPGRGNAYEQYF. CDR3 nucleotide sequence: TGTGCCAGTAGTCCCGGGCGGGGGAACGCCTACGAGCAGTACTTC.